These T cell receptor beta chains were read from a single sample in a study of shared clonotypes between healthy human individuals. Assay used: immunoSEQ multiplex PCR; TCRdb lists only in-frame clones, some missing. The sample contains a few million clones, roughly nine tenths of which appear only once. The sample taken for sequencing was naive CD4+ T cells sorted from blood. The receptors here all came from a young man in good health. CDR3s include the opening cysteine and the closing phenylalanine or tryptophan. A D gene is named only where the DNA matches it firmly. Size values are once, few and many counts, or a class for expanded clones, and some rows have none.

>15|TRBD1|TRBV5-4|.
CASSEGQGARETQYF
>12|.|TRBV6-5|few
CASRDRDSPLHF
>16|.|TRBV5-1|.
CASSLAVPWAHSPLHF
>14|.|TRBV30|.
CAWSYRASTDTQYF
>15|TRBD1|TRBV10-2|.
CASSGGQGKNSPLHF
>14|.|TRBV30|.
CAWGVGVRGSPLHF
>15|.|TRBV7-2|.
CASSLDGGNQREQFF
>15|TRBD1|TRBV11-1|.
CASSRDRGILETQYF
>13|.|TRBV6-5|.
CASRSGGSETQYF
>15|.|TRBV7-3|.
CASSTSGISTDTQYF
>15|TRBD2|TRBV6-6|.
CASCFLAGGTGELFF
>16|TRBD2|TRBV2|.
CASSEELAGLEKTQYF
>14|.|TRBV10-3|once
CAISRTASTDTQYF
>14|TRBD2|TRBV7-3|.
CASSSTSGSYEQYF
>12|.|TRBV4-1|many
CASSHAYDTQYF
>14|TRBD1|TRBV5-1|.
CASTGQGAQYEQYF
>14|.|TRBV5-6|.
CASSLDRVDYGYTF
>12|.|TRBV19|.
CASSLWADTQYF
>15|TRBD1|TRBV5-6|.
CASSLRDRGLETQYF
>14|.|TRBV11-2|.
CASSLDTASGTIYF
>15|TRBD1|TRBV5-1|.
CASSPGGNYQETQYF
>11|.|TRBV5-1|.
CASSSPGELFF
>13|.|TRBV18|.
CASSRGVQETQYF
>17|TRBD1|TRBV11-2|.
CASSLDDREIGSTEAFF
>14|.|TRBV30|.
CAWSGGTSNQPQHF
>13|.|TRBV30|.
CAWNMDNNSPLHF
>14|TRBD1|TRBV5-1|.
CASSSPDRDYGYTF
>14|.|TRBV5-6|.
CASSFGPPSYEQYF